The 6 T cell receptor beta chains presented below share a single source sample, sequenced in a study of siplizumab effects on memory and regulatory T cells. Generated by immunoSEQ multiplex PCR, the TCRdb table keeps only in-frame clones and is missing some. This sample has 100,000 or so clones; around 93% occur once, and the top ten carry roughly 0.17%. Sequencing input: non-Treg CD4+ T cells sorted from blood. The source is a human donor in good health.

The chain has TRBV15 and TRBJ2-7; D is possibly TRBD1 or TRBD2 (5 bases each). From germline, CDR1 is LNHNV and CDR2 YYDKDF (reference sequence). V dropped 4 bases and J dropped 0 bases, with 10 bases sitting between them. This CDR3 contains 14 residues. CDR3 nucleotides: TGTGCCACCAGCACCCGGGACGCCTCCTACGAGCAGTACTTC. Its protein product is CATSTRDASYEQYF.

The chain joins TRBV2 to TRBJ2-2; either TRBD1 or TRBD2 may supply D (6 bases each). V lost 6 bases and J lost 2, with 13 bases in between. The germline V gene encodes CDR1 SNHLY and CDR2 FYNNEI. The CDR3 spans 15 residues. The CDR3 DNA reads TGTGCCAGCAGGGGCTGGGGGGCCAACACCGGGGAGCTGTTTTTT. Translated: CASRGWGANTGELFF.

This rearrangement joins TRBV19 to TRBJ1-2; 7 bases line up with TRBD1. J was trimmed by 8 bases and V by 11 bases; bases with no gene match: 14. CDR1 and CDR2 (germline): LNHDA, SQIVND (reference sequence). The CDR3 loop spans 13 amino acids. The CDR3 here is CASRGQGRVGYTF. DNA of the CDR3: TGTGCCTCAAGGGGGCAGGGAAGAGTCGGCTACACCTTC.

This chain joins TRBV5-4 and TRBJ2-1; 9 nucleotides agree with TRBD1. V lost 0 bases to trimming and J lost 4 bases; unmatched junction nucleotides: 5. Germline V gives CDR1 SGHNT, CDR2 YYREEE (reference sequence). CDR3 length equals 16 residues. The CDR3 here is CASSLGGQGKYNEQFF. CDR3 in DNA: TGTGCCAGCAGCTTGGGTGGACAGGGGAAATACAATGAGCAGTTCTTC.

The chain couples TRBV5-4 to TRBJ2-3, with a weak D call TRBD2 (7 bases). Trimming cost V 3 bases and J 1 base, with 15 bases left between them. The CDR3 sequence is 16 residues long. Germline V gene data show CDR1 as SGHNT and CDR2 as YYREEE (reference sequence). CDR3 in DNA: TGTGCCAGCAGCTCCCCTTGGGGGGGCGGCACAGATACGCAGTATTTT. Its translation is CASSSPWGGGTDTQYF. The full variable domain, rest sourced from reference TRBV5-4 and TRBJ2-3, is ETGVTQSPTHLIKTRGQQVTLRCSSQSGHNTVSWYQQALGQGPQFIFQYYREEENGRGNFPPRFSGLQFPNYSSELNVNALELDDSALYLCASSSPWGGGTDTQYFGPGTRLTVL.

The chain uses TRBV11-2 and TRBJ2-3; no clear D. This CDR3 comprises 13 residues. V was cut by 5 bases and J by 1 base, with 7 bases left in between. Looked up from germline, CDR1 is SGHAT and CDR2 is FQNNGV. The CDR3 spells CASSQTGTDTQYF. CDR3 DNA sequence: TGTGCCAGCAGCCAGACGGGCACAGATACGCAGTATTTT.